A single sample gave rise to the 12 T cell receptor beta chains below, sequenced in a study of blood T cell repertoires in COVID-19. Generated by immunoSEQ multiplex PCR, the TCRdb table keeps only in-frame clones and is missing some. The sample contains approximately 74,000 clones, over 80% of which appear only once. The sequencing input was peripheral blood. These receptors came from an older man with active or convalescent COVID-19.

The V gene is TRBV19, the J gene TRBJ2-1; TRBD1 aligns across 8 bases. CDR1 and CDR2 from the germline V gene are LNHDA and SQIVND (reference sequence). V lost 5 bases, J lost 5 bases, and 5 bases stayed unmatched. The CDR3 spans 14 residues. The CDR3 is CASSVRGRDNEQFF. CDR3 nucleotides: TGTGCCAGTAGTGTCAGGGGGCGGGACAATGAGCAGTTCTTC.

The chain couples TRBV6-1 to TRBJ2-5, with TRBD2 as a possible D gene (6 bases). This CDR3 has 15 residues. The V gene lost 1 base and the J gene lost 6 bases, with 15 bases spanning the gap. Germline CDR1 and CDR2: MNHNS and SASEGT. For the CDR3, the DNA is TGTGCCAGCAGTGAAGGAGGACACGGGAGACAGACCCAGTACTTC. Translated, it gives CASSEGGHGRQTQYF.

This clone has a handful of counts. The chain is built from TRBV18 and TRBJ2-5; D may be TRBD2 (5 bases). V dropped 3 bases and J dropped 1 base, with 9 bases sitting between them. Germline V gene data show CDR1 as KGHSH and CDR2 as LQKENI. The CDR3 has 14 amino acids. This CDR3 reads CASSPRALQETQYF. The CDR3 coding sequence is TGTGCCAGCTCACCGCGGGCCCTCCAAGAGACCCAGTACTTC.

The chain couples TRBV7-6 to TRBJ2-2; 10 bases fit TRBD1. The CDR3 consists of 16 residues. The V segment lost 5 bases and the J segment 3 bases; nucleotides outside the gene matches: 6. Germline V lookup: CDR1 SGHVS, CDR2 FNYEAQ. CDR3 protein: CASSKWTGGYTGELFF. The CDR3 DNA sequence: TGTGCCAGCAGCAAGTGGACAGGGGGGTACACCGGGGAGCTGTTTTTT.

The genes are TRBV5-4 and TRBJ2-5, with D tentatively TRBD2 (6 bases). Trimming took 3 bases from V and 5 from J, leaving 14 bases between them. Germline loops: CDR1 SGHNT, CDR2 YYREEE (reference sequence). The CDR3 has 14 amino acids. CDR3 bases: TGTGCCAGCAGCTCGGTGGCTAGCGCGGAGACCCAGTACTTC. Encoded protein: CASSSVASAETQYF. Variable domain in full (rest from reference TRBV5-4 and TRBJ2-5): ETGVTQSPTHLIKTRGQQVTLRCSSQSGHNTVSWYQQALGQGPQFIFQYYREEENGRGNFPPRFSGLQFPNYSSELNVNALELDDSALYLCASSSVASAETQYFGPGTRLLVL.

The chain has TRBV5-1 and TRBJ1-2; 8 bases line up with TRBD1. J was trimmed by 6 bases and V by 0 bases; bases with no gene match: 4. From germline, CDR1 is SGHRS and CDR2 YFSETQ. The CDR3 covers 14 residues. In DNA form, the CDR3 reads TGCGCCAGCAGCTTGGGTGGACAGGGTGATGGCTACACCTTC. As protein: CASSLGGQGDGYTF.

This clone was recorded only once. The CDR3 here is CAWTAGGTSNQPQHF. The CDR3 coding sequence is TGTGCCTGGACCGCAGGGGGGACTAGCAATCAGCCCCAGCATTTT. The chain has TRBV30 and TRBJ1-5, with 7 bases matching TRBD1. The CDR3 is 15 amino acids. Trimming at V came to 4 bases and at J to 0 bases, leaving 6 bases not matched to a gene. Looked up from germline, CDR1 is GTSNPN and CDR2 is SVGIG (reference sequence).

The chain employs TRBV6-5 and TRBJ2-3, with TRBD2 matching 7 bases. The V segment lost 7 bases and the J segment 4 bases; nucleotides outside the gene matches: 8. The CDR3 length is 14 residues. Germline V CDR1 and CDR2: MNHEY, SVGAGI. The CDR3 spells CASMQSGAADTQYF. In nucleotides, the CDR3 is TGTGCCAGCATGCAAAGCGGGGCCGCAGATACGCAGTATTTT.

The rearrangement uses TRBV6-1 and TRBJ2-1; 9 bases align to TRBD2. This CDR3 spans 14 amino acids. CDR1 is MNHNS, CDR2 SASEGT, per germline. V was pared by 3 bases and J by 4 bases, with 1 base of the junction left unmatched. CDR3 DNA sequence: TGTGCCAGCAGTGAGGCGGGAGGGTACAATGAGCAGTTCTTC. This encodes CASSEAGGYNEQFF.

The V call is TRBV13, the J call TRBJ1-2; D is unclear. CDR1 is PRHDT and CDR2 is FYEKMQ in the germline V gene (reference sequence). The length of the CDR3 is 13 residues. V dropped 5 bases and J dropped 7 bases, with 14 bases sitting between them. CDR3 sequence reads: CASSRFGVRGYTF. The CDR3 region has the DNA TGTGCCAGCAGCCGGTTCGGGGTCCGTGGCTACACCTTC.

This clone was picked up a small number of times. The chain couples TRBV5-1 to TRBJ2-2; 15 bases fit TRBD2. This CDR3 spans 16 amino acids. The germline V gene encodes CDR1 SGHRS and CDR2 YFSETQ. V lost 3 bases and J lost 6; bases outside the gene matches: 3. The CDR3 loop is CASSWGLAGGSGELFF. DNA of the CDR3: TGCGCCAGCAGCTGGGGACTAGCGGGGGGCTCCGGGGAGCTGTTTTTT.

The rearrangement joins TRBV6-4 to TRBJ2-5; a possible D gene is TRBD1 (5 bases). Germline V gene lookup returns CDR1 MRHNA and CDR2 SNTAGT. Trimming removed 0 bases from V and 5 bases from J, with 19 bases in between. This CDR3 contains 17 residues. The CDR3 DNA follows: TGTGCCAGCAGTGACTCGATTCGCAGGGCTTGGTGGGAGACCCAGTACTTC. As protein: CASSDSIRRAWWETQYF.